The 14 T cell receptor beta chains below all came from one sample that was sequenced in a study of cytomegalovirus exposure and HLA in healthy donors. PCR used 60 Vbeta primers and 13 Jbeta primers. The protocol was immunoSEQ multiplex PCR, while the TCRdb copy is restricted to in-frame clones and leaves out a portion. Among 60,000 to 75,000 clones listed, 78% were seen once. The material sequenced was PBMCs. Receptor source: a man aged 18 to 30 in good health and CMV-seropositive.

This chain joins TRBV7-9 and TRBJ2-5, with D possibly matching TRBD2 (5 bases). V was shortened by 2 bases and J by 7 bases, with 11 bases between the two germline ends. Looked up from germline, CDR1 is SEHNR and CDR2 is FQNEAQ (reference sequence). This CDR3 contains 13 residues. The CDR3 sequence is CASSLTPEGTQYF. DNA of the CDR3: TGTGCCAGCAGCTTAACACCCGAGGGGACCCAGTACTTC.

The V call is TRBV6-1, the J call TRBJ2-5; a weak D match, TRBD1 (6 bases). Per germline, CDR1 MNHNS and CDR2 SASEGT. The CDR3 spans 13 residues. The germline V and J ends were trimmed by 4 bases and 4 bases, with 10 bases remaining between them. In DNA form, the CDR3 reads TGTGCCAGCAGTGCAACAGGGCGAGAGACCCAGTACTTC. The encoded protein is CASSATGRETQYF.

The genes are TRBV10-3 and TRBJ1-1, with TRBD1 matching 7 bases. The V and J ends lost 3 bases and 1 base, in that order; junction bases with no gene match: 5. This CDR3 comprises 15 residues. CDR1 and CDR2 from the germline V gene are ENHRY and SYGVKD. The CDR3, as DNA: TGTGCCATCAGTGAAAGGGGGCTGGAGAACACTGAAGCTTTCTTT. Translated, it gives CAISERGLENTEAFF.

The chain links TRBV2 to TRBJ2-3, with D hard to call. Trimming stripped 5 bases from V and 2 bases from J, with 14 bases between. Germline-derived CDR1 and CDR2 are SNHLY and FYNNEI. The CDR3 contains 15 residues. CDR3 coding DNA: TGTGCCAGCAGTCCTCTACAGATCCCCACAGATACGCAGTATTTT. Translated: CASSPLQIPTDTQYF.

V is TRBV29-1 and J is TRBJ1-2; TRBD1 is a possible D gene (5 bases). Germline V gene sequence: CDR1 SQVTM, CDR2 ANQGSEA. The CDR3 runs to 13 residues. V gave up 5 bases and J gave up 8 bases, with 18 bases separating them. Written as DNA, the CDR3 is TGCAGCGTTCTATTTAGGGGCGCGGAAGGCTACACCTTC. This sequence encodes CSVLFRGAEGYTF.

The chain links TRBV9 to TRBJ1-2; 7 nucleotides agree with TRBD1. The CDR3 consists of 13 residues. Germline CDR1 reads SGDLS; CDR2 reads YYNGEE. V lost 4 bases and J lost 5; bases outside the gene matches: 5. CDR3 amino acids: CASSSRDSYGYTF. The CDR3 region has the DNA TGTGCCAGCAGCTCCCGGGACAGTTATGGCTACACCTTC.

The gene calls are TRBV5-1 and TRBJ2-7; a possible D gene is TRBD1 (6 bases). The length of the CDR3 is 13 residues. Per germline, CDR1 SGHRS and CDR2 YFSETQ. V gave up 1 base and J gave up 1 base, with 6 bases separating them. The CDR3, as DNA: TGCGCCAGCAGCTTGACAGGGTCCTACGAGCAGTACTTC. Translating gives CASSLTGSYEQYF.

The chain is built from TRBV11-2 and TRBJ2-7, with a possible D match to TRBD1 (6 bases). This CDR3 contains 15 residues. Trimming stripped 2 bases from V and 3 bases from J, with 14 bases between. The germline gives CDR1 SGHAT, CDR2 FQNNGV. CDR3 in DNA: TGTGCCAGCAGCTTAAACACAGGGCAGCACTACGAGCAGTACTTC. Amino acid sequence: CASSLNTGQHYEQYF.

The CDR3 reads CAWIDRKNTGELFF. CDR3 nucleotides: TGTGCCTGGATTGACAGGAAGAACACCGGGGAGCTGTTTTTT. The chain links TRBV30 to TRBJ2-2, with D possibly matching TRBD1 (6 bases). V lost 4 bases to trimming and J lost 1 base, with 10 bases between them. Germline V CDR1 and CDR2: GTSNPN, SVGIG (reference sequence). The CDR3 is 14 residues long. The full variable domain, with the rest looked up from reference TRBV30 and TRBJ2-2, is SQTIHQWPATLVQPVGSPLSLECTVEGTSNPNLYWYRQAAGRGLQLLFYSVGIGQISSEVPQNLSASRPQDRQFILSSKKLLLSDSGFYLCAWIDRKNTGELFFGEGSRLTVL.

The rearrangement links TRBV2 to TRBJ1-2; TRBD1 agrees at 11 bases. The J segment lost 3 bases and the V segment lost 8 bases, leaving 8 bases of the junction unmatched. Germline V gene lookup returns CDR1 SNHLY and CDR2 FYNNEI. This CDR3 region has 15 residues. As DNA, the CDR3 is TGTGCCAGCGGGGACAGGGGGAAGTCATACTATGGCTACACCTTC. This gives the protein CASGDRGKSYYGYTF.

The chain links TRBV5-1 to TRBJ2-1, with D tentatively TRBD1 (5 bases). This CDR3 comprises 13 residues. Trimming took off 0 bases at V and 9 bases at J, with 10 bases between the two ends. Germline lookup yields CDR1 SGHRS and CDR2 YFSETQ. In nucleotides, the CDR3 is TGCGCCAGCAGCTTGGCCAGGGTCGCTGAGCAGTTCTTC. Translated: CASSLARVAEQFF.

The V and J genes are TRBV29-1 and TRBJ1-2, with D possibly matching TRBD1 (6 bases). Per germline, CDR1 SQVTM and CDR2 ANQGSEA. Trimming pared 3 bases from V and 0 bases from J, leaving 11 bases between. CDR3 size: 14 residues. CDR3 in amino acids: CSVDRTDSNYGYTF. The CDR3, as DNA: TGCAGCGTTGATCGGACAGACTCTAACTATGGCTACACCTTC.

In this sample, this clone turned up once. J is TRBJ2-5 and V is TRBV6-4; 14 bases agree with TRBD2. Per the germline V gene, CDR1 is MRHNA and CDR2 is SNTAGT. V shed 3 bases and J 5 bases; nucleotides not matched to a gene: 5. This CDR3 is built from 16 residues. CDR3 protein: CASSEGLAGGEETQYF. CDR3 sequence (DNA): TGTGCCAGCAGTGAAGGACTAGCGGGGGGAGAGGAGACCCAGTACTTC.

This chain connects TRBV12-5 to TRBJ2-1, with 7 bases aligning to TRBD2. The CDR3 spans 15 residues. In germline, CDR1 is LGHNT, CDR2 FRNRAP. The J segment lost 4 bases and the V segment lost 1 base, leaving 4 bases of the junction unmatched. CDR3 sequence: CASGLGAGEYNEQFF. The CDR3 region has the DNA TGTGCTAGTGGTTTGGGGGCGGGAGAATACAATGAGCAGTTCTTC.